A single T cell receptor (beta chain) is shown here with its context. In the authors' workflow: The assay estimated nucleated cells by amplifying reference gene primers. The assay was immunoSEQ multiplex PCR, and TCRdb's table has in-frame clones only and misses some. For V, J and clone size, that table is used; D and trimming come from the DNA. The data show approximately 100,000 clones, approximately 89% seen once. The CDR3 is 13 amino acids. V was trimmed by 5 bases and J by 4 bases, leaving 11 bases between them. CDR1 and CDR2 from the germline V gene are SGHTA and FQGNSA. The data originate from a study of blood T cell repertoires in COVID-19. As for the study in general: Acute-phase and convalescent COVID-19 samples originated in the United States, Italy and Spain. T cells, B-cell-depleted T cells, or PBMCs supplied cDNA or gDNA.

The sample was peripheral blood. V and J are TRBV7-2 and TRBJ1-2, with D possibly being TRBD1 (5 bases). The sequence came from a man aged 60-69 years with acute or convalescent COVID-19. CDR3 in DNA: TGTGCCAGCAGCCCAGGACAAGGCTATGGCTACACCTTC. Protein product: CASSPGQGYGYTF.